These T cell receptor beta chains were read from a single sample in a study of OX40 agonist ivuxolimab in advanced cancers. This table comes from immunoSEQ multiplex PCR, and its TCRdb copy is limited to in-frame clones, with some not included. The sample records around 100,000 clones, 90% being singletons. This material consisted of CD4+ or CD8+ T cells sorted from blood, taken in a trial of the OX40 agonist ivuxolimab. These receptors came from an adult with an advanced solid tumor such as melanoma, head and neck, liver or kidney cancer. Each CDR3 is given with its conserved first and last residue. D genes are given only for firm matches. Clone size is given for some rows only: seen once, a few or many times, or a class if the clone is expanded.

.	.	TRBV2	TRBJ2-3	CASSQGTDTQYF	TGTGCCAGCAGTCAGGGCACAGATACGCAGTATTTT
.	TRBD2	TRBV5-1	TRBJ2-5	CASSSGSGSRETQYF	TGCGCCAGCAGCTCTGGGAGCGGGAGTAGGGAGACCCAGTACTTC
.	.	TRBV2	TRBJ2-5	CASCGLEGETQYF	TGTGCCAGCTGTGGGCTAGAAGGAGAGACCCAGTACTTC
.	.	TRBV7-8	TRBJ2-7	CASSPQIDSYEQYF	TGTGCCAGCAGCCCGCAGATAGACTCCTACGAGCAGTACTTC
.	TRBD1	TRBV9	TRBJ1-5	CASSGQGQAQPQHF	TGTGCCAGCAGCGGACAGGGGCAAGCTCAGCCCCAGCATTTT
.	.	TRBV14	TRBJ2-6	CASSQSSGANVLTF	TGTGCCAGCAGCCAGAGCTCTGGGGCCAACGTCCTGACTTTC
.	TRBD2	TRBV29-1	TRBJ2-2	CSVGLAGITGELFF	TGCAGCGTCGGACTAGCGGGGATCACCGGGGAGCTGTTTTTT
.	.	TRBV19	TRBJ2-1	CASTPSGESSNEQFF	TGTGCCAGTACCCCAAGTGGGGAATCCAGCAATGAGCAGTTCTTC
.	.	TRBV30	TRBJ2-1	CAWNGQDRYEQFF	TGTGCCTGGAACGGTCAGGACCGTTATGAGCAGTTCTTC
.	TRBD2	TRBV5-1	TRBJ2-7	CASSLAESGGSYEQYF	TGCGCCAGCAGCTTGGCGGAAAGCGGGGGGTCCTACGAGCAGTACTTC
.	TRBD1	TRBV7-2	TRBJ2-3	CASSLGTGWVAQYF	TGTGCCAGCAGCTTAGGGACAGGTTGGGTTGCGCAGTATTTT
.	.	TRBV28	TRBJ1-5	CASSFQGRGPQHF	TGTGCCAGCAGTTTCCAGGGACGGGGGCCCCAGCATTTT
.	.	TRBV11-3	TRBJ2-2	CASSLALTGELFF	TGTGCCAGCAGCCTAGCGCTGACCGGGGAGCTGTTTTTT
.	TRBD2	TRBV7-9	TRBJ2-3	CASSLGLAVRTDTQYF	TGTGCCAGCAGCTTAGGACTAGCGGTACGCACAGATACGCAGTATTTT
.	TRBD1	TRBV4-3	TRBJ1-1	CASSQDRGSRTEAFF	TGCGCCAGCAGCCAGGACAGGGGATCGCGAACTGAAGCTTTCTTT
.	.	TRBV18	TRBJ2-3	CASSPPVASVTDTQYF	TGTGCCAGCTCACCACCGGTGGCTAGCGTCACAGATACGCAGTATTTT
.	.	TRBV13	TRBJ2-7	CASSFSYEQYF	TGTGCCAGCAGCTTCTCCTACGAGCAGTACTTC
.	.	TRBV19	TRBJ2-1	CASSIEPGRNEQFF	TGTGCCAGTAGTATAGAGCCAGGGCGGAATGAGCAGTTCTTC
.	TRBD1	TRBV4-1	TRBJ1-2	CASSQSNQGASLFRGYTF	TGCGCCAGCAGCCAAAGCAACCAGGGGGCCTCCCTTTTCAGGGGCTACACCTTC
.	.	TRBV6-5	TRBJ2-7	CASSYRGTGIYEQYF	TGTGCCAGCAGTTATAGAGGGACGGGGATCTACGAGCAGTACTTC
.	.	TRBV9	TRBJ2-3	CASSSRTAGTDTQYF	TGTGCCAGCAGCTCTCGGACTGCGGGCACAGATACGCAGTATTTT
.	TRBD2	TRBV2	TRBJ2-5	CASNLAGFQETQYF	TGTGCCAGCAACCTAGCGGGTTTTCAAGAGACCCAGTACTTC
.	.	TRBV6-5	TRBJ1-2	CAGRVTANYGYTF	TGTGCCGGCAGGGTGACCGCTAACTATGGCTACACCTTC
.	.	TRBV5-6	TRBJ2-1	CASGSGTDSSYNEQFF	TGTGCCAGCGGCAGTGGCACAGACAGCTCCTACAATGAGCAGTTCTTC
.	TRBD2	TRBV7-2	TRBJ2-1	CASSLSERERDDEQFF	TGTGCCAGCAGCTTATCGGAGCGGGAGAGGGACGATGAGCAGTTCTTC
.	.	TRBV5-1	TRBJ1-2	CASSPSGDDGYTF	TGCGCCAGCAGCCCTAGTGGGGACGATGGCTACACCTTC
.	TRBD1	TRBV6-1	TRBJ2-7	CASSRGQEYEQYF	TGTGCCAGCAGTCGGGGACAGGAGTACGAGCAGTACTTC
once	.	TRBV5-6	TRBJ1-5	CASSSRDTNQPQHF	TGTGCCAGCAGCAGCCGGGACACCAATCAGCCCCAGCATTTT
.	TRBD2	TRBV15	TRBJ2-1	CATSRSFAGGLTNEQFF	TGTGCCACCAGCAGAAGTTTTGCGGGAGGCCTTACCAATGAGCAGTTCTTC
.	.	TRBV28	TRBJ2-5	CASSLGGYQETQYF	TGTGCCAGCAGTTTAGGGGGGTACCAAGAGACCCAGTACTTC
.	TRBD2	TRBV7-2	TRBJ2-5	CASSARLAGGLETQYF	TGTGCCAGCAGCGCCAGACTAGCGGGAGGGTTGGAGACCCAGTACTTC
.	TRBD2	TRBV5-1	TRBJ2-1	CASSVTSGSSYNEQFF	TGCGCCAGCAGCGTGACTAGCGGTAGCTCCTACAATGAGCAGTTCTTC
.	TRBD2	TRBV5-1	TRBJ2-1	CASSLGGTSVSNEQFF	TGCGCCAGCAGCTTGGGAGGGACTAGCGTGAGCAATGAGCAGTTCTTC
.	.	TRBV6-5	TRBJ2-7	CAELRPWYEQYF	TGTGCTGAACTACGGCCTTGGTACGAGCAGTACTTC
.	TRBD1	TRBV14	TRBJ1-5	CASSRQGSNQPQHF	TGTGCCAGCAGTAGACAGGGTAGCAATCAGCCCCAGCATTTT
.	.	TRBV5-1	TRBJ1-5	CASSTEGNQPQHF	TGCGCCAGCAGCACAGAGGGCAATCAGCCCCAGCATTTT
.	TRBD1	TRBV6-5	TRBJ2-7	CASSNRDRLTYEQYF	TGTGCCAGCAGTAACCGGGACAGGTTGACCTACGAGCAGTACTTC
.	TRBD2	TRBV27	TRBJ2-5	CASSYRGLAGVTRETQYF	TGTGCCAGCAGTTACCGGGGACTAGCGGGAGTAACCAGAGAGACCCAGTACTTC
.	TRBD1	TRBV19	TRBJ1-5	CASSIPTGDGPQHF	TGTGCCAGTAGTATCCCCACAGGGGATGGGCCCCAGCATTTT
.	TRBD1	TRBV5-4	TRBJ1-1	CASSQDRVRAEAFF	TGTGCCAGCAGCCAAGACAGGGTTAGGGCTGAAGCTTTCTTT
.	.	TRBV4-2	TRBJ2-2	CASSQRLTMNTGELFF	TGTGCCAGCAGCCAAAGACTTACAATGAACACCGGGGAGCTGTTTTTT
.	.	TRBV20-1	TRBJ2-2	CSVGTGELFF	TGCAGTGTCGGCACCGGGGAGCTGTTTTTT
.	TRBD2	TRBV4-2	TRBJ2-4	CASSHSTGGGSGIGSKNIQYF	TGTGCCAGCAGCCACTCAACGGGAGGGGGTAGCGGGATTGGGTCCAAAAACATTCAGTACTTC
.	.	TRBV11-2	TRBJ2-5	CASSLASVGETQYF	TGTGCCAGCAGCTTAGCTTCCGTGGGAGAGACCCAGTACTTC
.	.	TRBV11-2	TRBJ2-7	CASSPRLYEQYF	TGTGCCAGCAGCCCCAGGCTATACGAGCAGTACTTC
.	TRBD2	TRBV6-5	TRBJ2-7	CASSALRAGGYEQYF	TGTGCCAGCAGTGCCCTGAGGGCGGGAGGGTACGAGCAGTACTTC
.	.	TRBV28	TRBJ1-5	CASSLWGGAGGPQHF	TGTGCCAGCAGTTTATGGGGCGGCGCCGGCGGGCCCCAGCATTTT
.	TRBD2	TRBV18	TRBJ2-3	CASSLSSGRVSDTQYF	TGTGCCAGCTCCCTCTCGAGCGGGAGAGTCTCAGATACGCAGTATTTT
.	.	TRBV6-1	TRBJ1-5	CASSGGEGLWPSNQPQHF	TGTGCCAGCAGTGGGGGAGAAGGGTTATGGCCCAGCAATCAGCCCCAGCATTTT
.	.	TRBV7-2	TRBJ2-1	CASSSRGGSYNEQFF	TGTGCCAGCAGCTCCAGGGGAGGGTCCTACAATGAGCAGTTCTTC
.	TRBD1	TRBV6-6	TRBJ2-6	CASSRTGGGANVLTF	TGTGCCAGCAGTCGAACAGGGGGTGGGGCCAACGTCCTGACTTTC
.	.	TRBV7-2	TRBJ2-5	CASSLVWGARETQYF	TGTGCCAGCAGCTTAGTGTGGGGCGCCCGAGAGACCCAGTACTTC
.	.	TRBV5-4	TRBJ1-1	CASSLDQGSNTEAFF	TGTGCCAGCAGCTTGGATCAGGGCTCGAACACTGAAGCTTTCTTT